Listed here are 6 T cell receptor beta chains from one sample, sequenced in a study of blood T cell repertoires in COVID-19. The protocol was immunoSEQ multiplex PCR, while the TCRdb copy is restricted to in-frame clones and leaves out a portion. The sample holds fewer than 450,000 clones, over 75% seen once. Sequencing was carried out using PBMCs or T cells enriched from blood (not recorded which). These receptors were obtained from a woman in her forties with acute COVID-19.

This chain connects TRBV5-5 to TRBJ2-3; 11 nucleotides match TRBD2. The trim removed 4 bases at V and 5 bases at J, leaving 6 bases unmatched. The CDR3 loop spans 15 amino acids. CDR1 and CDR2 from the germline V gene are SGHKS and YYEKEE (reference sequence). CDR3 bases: TGTGCCAGCAGCGCTAGCGGGGGGTTCGGAGATACGCAGTATTTT. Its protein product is CASSASGGFGDTQYF.

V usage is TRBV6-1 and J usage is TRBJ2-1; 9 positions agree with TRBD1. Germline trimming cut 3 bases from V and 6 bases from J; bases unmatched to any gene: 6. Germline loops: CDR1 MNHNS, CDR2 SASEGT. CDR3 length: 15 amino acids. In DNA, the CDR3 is TGTGCCAGCAGTGAGTTGGAGACAGGGGGCAATGAGCAGTTCTTC. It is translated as CASSELETGGNEQFF.

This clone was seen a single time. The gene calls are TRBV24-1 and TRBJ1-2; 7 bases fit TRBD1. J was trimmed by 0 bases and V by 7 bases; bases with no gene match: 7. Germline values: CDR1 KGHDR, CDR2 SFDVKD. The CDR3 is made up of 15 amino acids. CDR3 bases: TGTGCCACCAGCGCTGGGACAGCTACTAACTATGGCTACACCTTC. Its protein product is CATSAGTATNYGYTF.

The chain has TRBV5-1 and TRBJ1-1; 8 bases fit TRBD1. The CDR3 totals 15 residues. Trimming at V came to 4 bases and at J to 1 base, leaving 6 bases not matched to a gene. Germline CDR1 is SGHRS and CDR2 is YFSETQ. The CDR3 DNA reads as TGCGCCAGCAGCCTTCGACAGGGGAAGAACACTGAAGCTTTCTTT. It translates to CASSLRQGKNTEAFF. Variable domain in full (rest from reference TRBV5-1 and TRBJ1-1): KAGVTQTPRYLIKTRGQQVTLSCSPISGHRSVSWYQQTPGQGLQFLFEYFSETQRNKGNFPGRFSGRQFSNSRSEMNVSTLELGDSALYLCASSLRQGKNTEAFFGQGTRLTVV.

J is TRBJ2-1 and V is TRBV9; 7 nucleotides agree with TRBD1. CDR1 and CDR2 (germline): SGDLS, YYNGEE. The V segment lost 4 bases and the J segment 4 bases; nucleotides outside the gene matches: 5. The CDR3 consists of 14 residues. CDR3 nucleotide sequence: TGTGCCAGCAGCCTCCGGGACAGTTACAATGAGCAGTTCTTC. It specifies CASSLRDSYNEQFF. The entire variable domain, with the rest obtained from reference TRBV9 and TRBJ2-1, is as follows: DSGVTQTPKHLITATGQRVTLRCSPRSGDLSVYWYQQSLDQGLQFLIQYYNGEERAKGNILERFSAQQFPDLHSELNLSSLELGDSALYFCASSLRDSYNEQFFGPGTRLTVL.

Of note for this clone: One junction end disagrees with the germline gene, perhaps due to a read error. The CDR3 DNA is TGTGCCAGCAGCAAACCCGATTCTAGCTATCAGCCCCAGCATTTT. Residues: CASSKPDSSYQPQHF. The chain carries TRBV6-6 and TRBJ1-5, with no clear D. Per germline, CDR1 MNHNY and CDR2 SVGAGI (reference sequence). This CDR3 contains 15 residues.